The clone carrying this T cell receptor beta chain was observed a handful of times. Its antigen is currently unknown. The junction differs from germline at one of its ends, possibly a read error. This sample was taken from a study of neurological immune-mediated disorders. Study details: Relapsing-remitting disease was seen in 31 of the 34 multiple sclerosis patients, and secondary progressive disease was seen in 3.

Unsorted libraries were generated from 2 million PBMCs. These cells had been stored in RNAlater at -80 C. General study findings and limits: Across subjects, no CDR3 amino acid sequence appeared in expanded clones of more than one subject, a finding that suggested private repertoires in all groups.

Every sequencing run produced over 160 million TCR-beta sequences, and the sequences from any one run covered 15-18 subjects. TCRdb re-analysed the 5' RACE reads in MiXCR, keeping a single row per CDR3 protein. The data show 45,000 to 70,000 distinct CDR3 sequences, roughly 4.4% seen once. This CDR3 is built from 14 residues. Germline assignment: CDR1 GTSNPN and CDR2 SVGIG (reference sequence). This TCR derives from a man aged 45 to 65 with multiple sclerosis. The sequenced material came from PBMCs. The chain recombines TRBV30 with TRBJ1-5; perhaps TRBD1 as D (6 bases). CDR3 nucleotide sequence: TGTGCCTGGAGTGTACTGGGGGGCAGGCAGCCCCAGAATTTT. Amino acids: CAWSVLGGRQPQNF.